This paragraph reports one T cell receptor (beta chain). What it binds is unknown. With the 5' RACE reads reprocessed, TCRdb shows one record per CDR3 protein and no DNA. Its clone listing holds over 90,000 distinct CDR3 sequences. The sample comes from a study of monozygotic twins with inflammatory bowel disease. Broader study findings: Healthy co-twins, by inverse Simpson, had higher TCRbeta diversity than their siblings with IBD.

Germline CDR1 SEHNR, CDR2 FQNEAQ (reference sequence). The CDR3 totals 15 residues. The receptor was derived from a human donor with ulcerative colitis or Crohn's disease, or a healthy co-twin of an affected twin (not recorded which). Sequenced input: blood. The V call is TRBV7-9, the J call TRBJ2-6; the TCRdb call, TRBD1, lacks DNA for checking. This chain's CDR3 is CASKIGGSGANVLTF.